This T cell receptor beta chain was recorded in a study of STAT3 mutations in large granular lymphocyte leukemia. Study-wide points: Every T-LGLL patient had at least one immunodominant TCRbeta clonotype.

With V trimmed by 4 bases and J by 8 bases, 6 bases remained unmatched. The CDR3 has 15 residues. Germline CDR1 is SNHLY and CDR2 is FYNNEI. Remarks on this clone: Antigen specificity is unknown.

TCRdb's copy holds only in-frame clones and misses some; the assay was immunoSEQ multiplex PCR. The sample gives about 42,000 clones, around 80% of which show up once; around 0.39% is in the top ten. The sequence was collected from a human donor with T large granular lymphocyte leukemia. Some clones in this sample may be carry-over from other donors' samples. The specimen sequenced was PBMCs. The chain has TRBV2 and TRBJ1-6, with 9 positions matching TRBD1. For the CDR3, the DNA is TGTGCCAGCAGTGTGACGGGACAGGGTTATTCACCCCTCCACTTT. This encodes CASSVTGQGYSPLHF.